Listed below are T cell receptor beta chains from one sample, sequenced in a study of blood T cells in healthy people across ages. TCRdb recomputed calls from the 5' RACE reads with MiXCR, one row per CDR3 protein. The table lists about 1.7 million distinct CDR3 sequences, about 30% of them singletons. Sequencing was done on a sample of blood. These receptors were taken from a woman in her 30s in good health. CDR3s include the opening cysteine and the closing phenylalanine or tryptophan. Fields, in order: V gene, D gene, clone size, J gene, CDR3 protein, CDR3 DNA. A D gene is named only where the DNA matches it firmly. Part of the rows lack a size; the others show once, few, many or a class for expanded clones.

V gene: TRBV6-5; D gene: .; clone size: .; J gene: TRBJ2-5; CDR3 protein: CASSVTVKETQYF; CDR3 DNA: TGTGCCAGCAGTGTGACGGTAAAAGAGACCCAGTACTTC
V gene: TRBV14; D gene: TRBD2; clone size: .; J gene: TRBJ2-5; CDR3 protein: CASSQDSLGLAGGETRYF; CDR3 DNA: TGTGCCAGCAGCCAAGATAGCCTGGGACTAGCGGGAGGAGAGACCCGGTACTTC
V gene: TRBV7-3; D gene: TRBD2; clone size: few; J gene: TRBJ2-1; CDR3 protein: CASSLGDPLAGDYNEQFF; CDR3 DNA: TGTGCCAGCAGCTTAGGAGACCCACTAGCGGGGGACTACAATGAGCAGTTCTTC
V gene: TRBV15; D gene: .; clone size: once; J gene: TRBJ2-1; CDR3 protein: CATSREGVGNEQFF; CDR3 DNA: TGTGCCACCAGCAGAGAGGGGGTGGGTAATGAGCAGTTCTTC
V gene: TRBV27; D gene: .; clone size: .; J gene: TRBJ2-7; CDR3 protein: CASSTGLDNEQYF; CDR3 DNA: TGTGCCAGCAGTACGGGGTTGGACAATGAGCAGTACTTC
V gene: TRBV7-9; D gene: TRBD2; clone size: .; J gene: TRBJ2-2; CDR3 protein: CASSPSGGLDTGELFF; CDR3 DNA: TGTGCCAGCTCTCCTAGCGGTGGACTCGACACCGGGGAGCTGTTTTTT
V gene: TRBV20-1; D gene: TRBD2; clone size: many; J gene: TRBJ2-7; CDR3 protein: CSARDVRELSEQYF; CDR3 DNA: TGCAGTGCAAGAGATGTGCGGGAGCTCTCCGAGCAGTACTTC
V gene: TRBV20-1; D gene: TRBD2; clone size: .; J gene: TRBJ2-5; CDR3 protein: CSAPFAGAEETQYF; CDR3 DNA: TGCAGTGCACCCTTTGCGGGAGCGGAAGAGACCCAGTACTTC
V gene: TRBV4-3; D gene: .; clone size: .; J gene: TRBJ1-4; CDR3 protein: CASSQGVTGMRGEKLFF; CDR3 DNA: TGCGCCAGCAGCCAGGGAGTCACAGGGATGAGAGGTGAAAAACTGTTTTTT
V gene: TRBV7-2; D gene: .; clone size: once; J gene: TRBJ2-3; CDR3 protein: CASSLGLLALSGDTQYF; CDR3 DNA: TGTGCCAGCAGCTTGGGTCTCCTAGCGTTAAGCGGGGATACGCAGTATTTT
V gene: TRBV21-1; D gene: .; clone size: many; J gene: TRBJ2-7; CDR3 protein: CASSTKTGVTYEQYF; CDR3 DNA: TGTGCCAGCAGCACCAAGACAGGTGTAACCTACGAGCAGTACTTC
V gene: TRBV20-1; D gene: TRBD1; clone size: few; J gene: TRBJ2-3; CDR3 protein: CSADRGGDTQYF; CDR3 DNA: TGCAGTGCGGACAGGGGGGGAGATACGCAGTATTTT
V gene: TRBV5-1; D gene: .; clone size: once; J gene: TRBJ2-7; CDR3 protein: CASSHRDFSYEQYF; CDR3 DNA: TGCGCCAGCAGTCACCGGGACTTCTCCTACGAGCAGTACTTC
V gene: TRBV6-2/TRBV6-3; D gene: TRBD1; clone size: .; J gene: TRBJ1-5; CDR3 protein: CASSYDRVRNQPQHF; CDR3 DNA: TGTGCCAGCAGCTACGACAGGGTACGGAATCAGCCCCAGCATTTT
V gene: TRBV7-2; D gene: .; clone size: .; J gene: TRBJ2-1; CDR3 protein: CASSSVWGDEQFF; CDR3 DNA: TGTGCCAGCAGCTCGGTATGGGGGGATGAGCAGTTCTTC
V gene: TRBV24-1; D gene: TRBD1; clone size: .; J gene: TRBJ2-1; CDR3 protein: CATSEGTGAYSEQFF; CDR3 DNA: TGTGCCACCAGTGAGGGGACAGGGGCGTACAGTGAGCAGTTCTTC
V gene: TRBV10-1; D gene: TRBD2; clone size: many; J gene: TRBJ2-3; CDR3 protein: CASSGSSGSNTQYF; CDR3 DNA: TGCGCCAGTAGTGGGAGTAGCGGGAGCAATACGCAGTATTTT
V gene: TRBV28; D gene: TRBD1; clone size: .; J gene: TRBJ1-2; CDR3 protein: CASTLGTGPGEGYTF; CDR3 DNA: TGTGCCAGCACCTTAGGGACAGGACCAGGGGAAGGCTACACCTTC
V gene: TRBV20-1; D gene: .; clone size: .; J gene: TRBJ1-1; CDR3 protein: CSAGSGHMNTEAFF; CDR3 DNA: TGCAGTGCAGGGTCGGGGCACATGAACACTGAAGCTTTCTTT
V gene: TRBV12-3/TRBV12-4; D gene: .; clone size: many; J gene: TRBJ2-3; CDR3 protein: CASSLVQLDTQYF; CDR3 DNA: TGTGCCAGCAGTCTAGTCCAGTTGGATACGCAGTATTTT
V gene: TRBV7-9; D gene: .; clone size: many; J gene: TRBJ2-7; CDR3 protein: CASSRDSGTSYEQYF; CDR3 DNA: TGTGCCAGCAGTCGGGACTCCGGGACCTCCTACGAGCAGTACTTC
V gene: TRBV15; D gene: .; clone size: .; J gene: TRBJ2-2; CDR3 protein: CATSRAGGSTGELFF; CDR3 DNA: TGTGCCACCAGCAGAGCAGGGGGGAGCACCGGGGAGCTGTTTTTT
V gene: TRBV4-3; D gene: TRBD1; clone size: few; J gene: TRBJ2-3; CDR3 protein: CASSPGGTGNTDTQYF; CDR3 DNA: TGCGCCAGCAGCCCCGGCGGGACAGGGAACACAGATACGCAGTATTTT
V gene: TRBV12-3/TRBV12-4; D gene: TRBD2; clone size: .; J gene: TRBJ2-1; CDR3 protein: CASSFGGSASNEQFF; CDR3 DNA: TGTGCCAGCAGTTTCGGCGGGAGCGCCTCTAATGAGCAGTTCTTC
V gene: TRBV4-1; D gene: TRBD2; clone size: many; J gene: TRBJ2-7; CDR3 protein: CASSKAGGVAYEQYF; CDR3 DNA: TGCGCCAGCTCTAAAGCGGGGGGCGTAGCCTACGAGCAGTACTTC
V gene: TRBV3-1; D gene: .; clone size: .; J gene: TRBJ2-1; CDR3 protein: CASSQAGGTNNEQFF; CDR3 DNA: TGTGCCAGCAGCCAAGCCGGAGGTACGAACAATGAGCAGTTCTTC
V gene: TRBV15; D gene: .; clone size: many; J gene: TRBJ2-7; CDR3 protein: CATSENFRDNSYEQYF; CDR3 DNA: TGTGCCACCAGCGAAAATTTCCGGGACAACTCCTACGAGCAGTACTTC
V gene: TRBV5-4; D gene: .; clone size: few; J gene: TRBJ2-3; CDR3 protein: CASSRDTQSTDTQYF; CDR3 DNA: TGTGCCAGCAGCCGGGACACTCAAAGCACAGATACGCAGTATTTT
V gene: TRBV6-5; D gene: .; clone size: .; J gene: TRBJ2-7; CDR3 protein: CASSYSPEYEQYF; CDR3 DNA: TGTGCCAGCAGTTACTCGCCGGAATACGAGCAGTACTTC
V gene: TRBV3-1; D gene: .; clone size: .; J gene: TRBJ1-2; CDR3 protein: CASSQEEYGYTF; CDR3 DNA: TGTGCCAGCAGCCAGGAGGAATATGGCTACACCTTC
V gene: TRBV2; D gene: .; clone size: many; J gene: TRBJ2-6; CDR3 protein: CASSPPGTPGANVLTF; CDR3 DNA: TGTGCCAGCAGTCCCCCAGGAACTCCTGGGGCCAACGTCCTGACTTTC
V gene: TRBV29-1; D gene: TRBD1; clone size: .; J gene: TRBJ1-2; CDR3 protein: CSVETDRAFDYTF; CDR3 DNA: TGCAGCGTAGAGACCGACAGGGCATTCGACTACACCTTC
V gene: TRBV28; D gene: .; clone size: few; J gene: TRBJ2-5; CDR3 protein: CASSRSLGPETQYF; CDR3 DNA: TGTGCCAGCAGTCGTTCATTGGGGCCAGAGACCCAGTACTTC
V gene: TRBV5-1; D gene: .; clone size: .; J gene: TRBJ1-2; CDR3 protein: CASSLGGQVDGYTF; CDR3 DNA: TGCGCCAGCAGCTTGGGAGGTCAGGTGGACGGCTACACCTTC
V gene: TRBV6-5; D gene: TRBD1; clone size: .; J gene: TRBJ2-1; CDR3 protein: CASRGTGRVNEQFF; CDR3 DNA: TGTGCCAGCCGAGGGACAGGGAGGGTCAATGAGCAGTTCTTC
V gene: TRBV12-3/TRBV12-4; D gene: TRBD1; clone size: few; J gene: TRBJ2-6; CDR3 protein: CASNSGTGGKTGANVLTF; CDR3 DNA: TGTGCCAGCAACTCCGGGACAGGGGGCAAAACTGGGGCCAACGTCCTGACTTTC
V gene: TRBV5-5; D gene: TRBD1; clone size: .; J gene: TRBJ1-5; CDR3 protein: CASSATGSQPQHF; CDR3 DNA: TGTGCCAGCAGCGCGACAGGGAGTCAGCCCCAGCATTTT
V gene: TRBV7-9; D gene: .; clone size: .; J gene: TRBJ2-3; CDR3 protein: CASSRAEGGDTQYF; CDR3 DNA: TGTGCCAGCAGTCGAGCGGAGGGGGGAGATACGCAGTATTTT
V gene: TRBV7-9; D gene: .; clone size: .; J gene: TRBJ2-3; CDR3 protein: CASSLEGGATDTQYF; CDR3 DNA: TGTGCCAGCAGCTTAGAAGGGGGGGCCACAGATACGCAGTATTTT
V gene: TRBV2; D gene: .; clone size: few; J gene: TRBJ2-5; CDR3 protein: CASRRQSTPKETQYF; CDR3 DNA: TGTGCCAGCAGGAGACAGAGTACGCCAAAAGAGACCCAGTACTTC
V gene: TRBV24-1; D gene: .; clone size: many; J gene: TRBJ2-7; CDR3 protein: CATSAAGPSYEQYF; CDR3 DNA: TGTGCCACCAGCGCCGCGGGTCCCTCCTACGAGCAGTACTTC
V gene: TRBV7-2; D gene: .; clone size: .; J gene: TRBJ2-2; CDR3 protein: CASSLPLSNTGELFF; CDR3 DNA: TGTGCCAGCAGCTTACCCTTATCGAACACCGGGGAGCTGTTTTTT
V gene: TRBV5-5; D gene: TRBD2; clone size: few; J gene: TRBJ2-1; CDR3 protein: CASSLHLSGGRPNEQFF; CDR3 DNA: TGTGCCAGCAGCTTACACTTAAGCGGGGGGCGTCCCAATGAGCAGTTCTTC
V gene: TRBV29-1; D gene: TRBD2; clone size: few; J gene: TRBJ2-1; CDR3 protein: CSVERNGRVDNEQFF; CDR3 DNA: TGCAGCGTTGAGCGTAACGGGAGGGTGGACAATGAGCAGTTCTTC
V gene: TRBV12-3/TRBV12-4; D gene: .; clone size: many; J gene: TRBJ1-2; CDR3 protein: CASSPTGSNYGYTF; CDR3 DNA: TGTGCCAGCAGTCCCACAGGGTCTAACTATGGCTACACCTTC
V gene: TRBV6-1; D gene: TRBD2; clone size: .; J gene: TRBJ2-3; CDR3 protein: CASSVLAGGDTQYF; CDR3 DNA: TGTGCCAGCAGTGTTCTAGCGGGGGGCGATACGCAGTATTTT
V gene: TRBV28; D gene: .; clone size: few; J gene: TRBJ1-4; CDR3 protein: CASSSTSGPTGKLFF; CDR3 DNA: TGTGCCAGCAGTTCGACTTCGGGCCCTACGGGAAAACTGTTTTTT
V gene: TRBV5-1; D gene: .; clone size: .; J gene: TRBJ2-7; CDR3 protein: CASSSSRTLYEQYF; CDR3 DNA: TGCGCCAGCAGCTCAAGCAGGACTCTCTACGAGCAGTACTTC
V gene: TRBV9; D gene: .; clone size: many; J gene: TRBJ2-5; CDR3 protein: CASSWTQETQYF; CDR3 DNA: TGTGCCAGCAGCTGGACTCAAGAGACCCAGTACTTC
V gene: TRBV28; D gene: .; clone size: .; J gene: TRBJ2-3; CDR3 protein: CASSLSPSGRRDTQYF; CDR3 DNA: TGTGCCAGCAGTTTGAGCCCCTCCGGTAGGCGAGATACGCAGTATTTT
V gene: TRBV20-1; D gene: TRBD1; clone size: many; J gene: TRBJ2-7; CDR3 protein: CSAPPDRGSTYEQYF; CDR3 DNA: TGCAGTGCTCCTCCGGACAGGGGATCCACCTACGAGCAGTACTTC
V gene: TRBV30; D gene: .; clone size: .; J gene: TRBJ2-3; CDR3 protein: CARSKLASTDTQYF; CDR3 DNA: TGTGCCAGGAGTAAGCTCGCTAGCACAGATACGCAGTATTTT
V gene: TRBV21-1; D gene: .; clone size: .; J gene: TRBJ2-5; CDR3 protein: CASSKSRKGTASGETQYF; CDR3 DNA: TGTGCCAGCAGCAAAAGTCGAAAGGGGACGGCCAGCGGGGAGACCCAGTACTTC
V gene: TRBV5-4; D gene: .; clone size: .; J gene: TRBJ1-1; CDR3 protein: CASRLGVNTEAFF; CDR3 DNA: TGTGCCAGCAGACTTGGCGTGAACACTGAAGCTTTCTTT